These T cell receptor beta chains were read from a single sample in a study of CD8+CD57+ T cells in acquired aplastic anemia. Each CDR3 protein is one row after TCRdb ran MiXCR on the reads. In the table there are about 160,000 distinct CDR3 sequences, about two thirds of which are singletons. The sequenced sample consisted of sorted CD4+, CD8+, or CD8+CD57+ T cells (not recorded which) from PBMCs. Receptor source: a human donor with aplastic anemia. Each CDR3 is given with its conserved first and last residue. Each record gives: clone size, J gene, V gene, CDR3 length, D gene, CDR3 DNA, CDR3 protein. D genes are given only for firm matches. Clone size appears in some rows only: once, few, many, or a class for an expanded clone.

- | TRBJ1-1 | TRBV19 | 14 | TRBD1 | TGTGCCAGTAGTGCTTGGACAGGGAACACTGAAGCTTTCTTT | CASSAWTGNTEAFF
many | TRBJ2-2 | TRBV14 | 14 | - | TGTGCCAGCACCCCTTCTAGCTTGGCCGGGGAGCTGTTTTTT | CASTPSSLAGELFF
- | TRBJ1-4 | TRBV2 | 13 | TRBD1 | TGTGCCAGCCAGGGGGAACCTAATGAAAAACTGTTTTTT | CASQGEPNEKLFF
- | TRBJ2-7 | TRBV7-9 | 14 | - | TGTGCCAGCAAACCAATCGAGGAAGCTGCTTGGCAGTACTTC | CASKPIEEAAWQYF
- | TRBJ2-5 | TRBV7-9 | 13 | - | TGTGCCAGCAGCTTATTGGATTCGAAGACCCAGTACTTC | CASSLLDSKTQYF
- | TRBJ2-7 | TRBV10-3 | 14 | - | TGTGCCATCACAGGAGGAGGGAATCTGAACGAGCAGTACTTC | CAITGGGNLNEQYF
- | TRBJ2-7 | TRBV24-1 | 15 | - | TGTGCCACCAGCAGTTACTCGACGGATTCCTACGAGCAGTACTTC | CATSSYSTDSYEQYF
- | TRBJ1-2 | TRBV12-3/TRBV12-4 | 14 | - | TGTGCCAGCAGTTTAGGGATTAAGATCCAGGGCTACACCTTC | CASSLGIKIQGYTF
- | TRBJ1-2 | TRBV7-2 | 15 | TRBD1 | TGTGCCAGCAGCTCAACCGGGACAGGGTCCTATGGCTACACCTTC | CASSSTGTGSYGYTF
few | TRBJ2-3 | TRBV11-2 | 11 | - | TGTGCCAGCAGCGAGGGGGATACGCAGTATTTT | CASSEGDTQYF
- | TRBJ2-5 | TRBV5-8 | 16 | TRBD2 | TGTGCCAGCAGCTTGGCCTCGGGGGGGGGTGAAGAGACCCAGTACTTC | CASSLASGGGEETQYF
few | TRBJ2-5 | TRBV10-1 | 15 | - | TGCGCCAGCAGTGAGCCTCCTCGGGAACAAGAGACCCAGTACTTC | CASSEPPREQETQYF
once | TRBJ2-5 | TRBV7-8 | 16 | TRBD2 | TGTGCCAGCAGCTTAAGTTCCAAAATAGCGGGGGCCCGGGGATACTTC | CASSLSSKIAGARGYF
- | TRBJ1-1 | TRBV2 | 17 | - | TGTGCCAGCAGTACGGGGGTAGGGGACACCTTGAACACTGAAGCTTTCTTT | CASSTGVGDTLNTEAFF
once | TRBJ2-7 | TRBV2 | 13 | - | TGTGCCAGCAGTGGGGATAGGACCCTCGAGCAGTACTTC | CASSGDRTLEQYF
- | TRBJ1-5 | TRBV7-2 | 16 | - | TGTGCCAGCAGCCCCACCTGGTGGAGTAGCAATCAGCCCCAGCATTTT | CASSPTWWSSNQPQHF
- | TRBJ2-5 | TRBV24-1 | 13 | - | TGTGCCACCAGTGACCCAGGGGTTTCGACCCAGTACTTC | CATSDPGVSTQYF
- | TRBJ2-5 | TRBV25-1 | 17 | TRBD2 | TGTGCCAGCAGTCCAACATGGACTAGCGGGGGCCAAGAGACCCAGTACTTC | CASSPTWTSGGQETQYF
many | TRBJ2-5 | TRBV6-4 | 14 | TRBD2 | TGTGCCAGCAGTAGTGGCGGGGGCCAAGAGACCCAGTACTTC | CASSSGGGQETQYF